What follows are 29 T cell receptor beta chains derived from one specimen sequenced in a study of T cells in Graves' hyperthyroidism and ophthalmopathy. It was RNA transcripts that yielded the amplified TCR beta CDR3 regions. HTBI primers drove first-round RT-PCR of the TCR CDR3. In TCRdb, the multiplex PCR reads were re-called with MiXCR into one record per CDR3 protein. The data hold around 600,000 distinct CDR3 sequences, with around 16% observed a single time. The sample was blood. Receptors originate from a woman aged 30 to 39 with Graves' hyperthyroidism.

The sample holds many counts of this clonotype. This chain uses TRBV5-1 with TRBJ1-3; unclear D gene. CDR1 is SGHRS and CDR2 is YFSETQ in the germline V gene. The V end lost 4 bases, the J end lost 1 base, and 6 bases lay between the germline ends. The CDR3 is made up of 13 amino acids. Here the CDR3 DNA reads TGCGCCAGCAGCCCGAGTTCTGGAAACACCATATATTTT. Its translation: CASSPSSGNTIYF. Filled out from reference TRBV5-1 and TRBJ1-3, the complete variable domain reads KAGVTQTPRYLIKTRGQQVTLSCSPISGHRSVSWYQQTPGQGLQFLFEYFSETQRNKGNFPGRFSGRQFSNSRSEMNVSTLELGDSALYLCASSPSSGNTIYFGEGSWLTVV.

This clonotype has a count of ten or more. This chain connects TRBV7-9 to TRBJ2-7; D not resolved. V gave up 1 base and J gave up 0 bases, with 13 bases separating them. The CDR3 has 16 residues. From germline, CDR1 is SEHNR and CDR2 FQNEAQ (reference sequence). The CDR3 loop reads CASSLGLGRNSYEQYF. The CDR3 nucleotides read TGTGCCAGCAGCTTAGGCCTAGGCCGAAACTCCTACGAGCAGTACTTC.

Only a few counts were recorded for this clonotype. The rearrangement uses TRBV11-2 and TRBJ2-7; 7 nucleotides line up with TRBD2. This CDR3 spans 14 amino acids. Germline V lookup: CDR1 SGHAT, CDR2 FQNNGV. J gave up 9 bases and V 1 base, and 9 bases lay outside the gene matches. The CDR3 DNA reads as TGTGCCAGCAGCTTAGCCGATTCAGGGAGGGGGCAGTACTTC. Translated, it gives CASSLADSGRGQYF. The complete variable domain, with remaining parts taken from reference TRBV11-2 and TRBJ2-7, reads EAGVAQSPRYKIIEKRQSVAFWCNPISGHATLYWYQQILGQGPKLLIQFQNNGVVDDSQLPKDRFSAERLKGVDSTLKIQPAKLEDSAVYLCASSLADSGRGQYFGPGTRLTVT.

This clonotype was found many times. As DNA, the CDR3 is TGCGCCAGCAGCTTGAGGGGGCAGTACTCTGGGGCCAACGTCCTGACTTTC. As protein: CASSLRGQYSGANVLTF. The rearrangement links TRBV5-1 to TRBJ2-6; TRBD1 aligns across 7 bases. CDR1 and CDR2 from the germline V gene are SGHRS and YFSETQ. CDR3 size: 17 residues. V lost 1 base to trimming and J lost 0 bases; unmatched junction nucleotides: 4. The full variable domain, its missing parts supplied by reference TRBV5-1 and TRBJ2-6, is KAGVTQTPRYLIKTRGQQVTLSCSPISGHRSVSWYQQTPGQGLQFLFEYFSETQRNKGNFPGRFSGRQFSNSRSEMNVSTLELGDSALYLCASSLRGQYSGANVLTFGAGSRLTVL.

This clonotype was recorded at least ten times. The chain employs TRBV6-1 and TRBJ2-1; 12 nucleotides line up with TRBD2. The CDR3 length is 14 residues. V dropped 11 bases and J dropped 4; count of bases not matched to a gene: 6. CDR1 MNHNS and CDR2 SASEGT come from the germline V gene. Written as DNA, the CDR3 is TGTGCCGGACAACTAGCGGGAGGATACAATGAGCAGTTCTTC. Residues: CAGQLAGGYNEQFF.

This clonotype was counted a few times. The chain employs TRBV5-1 and TRBJ1-1, with D possibly matching TRBD1 (5 bases). The CDR3 covers 22 residues. Trimming removed 3 bases from V and 2 bases from J, with 35 bases in between. Germline loops: CDR1 SGHRS, CDR2 YFSETQ. The CDR3 sequence: CASSSPESKGRFLRQYNTEAFF. CDR3 DNA: TGCGCCAGCAGCTCCCCAGAGTCAAAGGGGCGTTTTTTACGACAATACAACACTGAAGCTTTCTTT.

This clonotype was found many times. The V gene is TRBV3-1, the J gene TRBJ1-1; maybe TRBD1 (6 bases). CDR1 is LGHDT and CDR2 is YNNKEL in the germline V gene (reference sequence). Trimming pared 1 base from V and 5 bases from J, leaving 14 bases between. CDR3 length: 15 amino acids. CDR3 loop: CASSQVGRGRTEAFF. In nucleotides, the CDR3 is TGTGCCAGCAGCCAAGTCGGCAGGGGTCGGACTGAAGCTTTCTTT.

This clonotype was observed many times. The V call is TRBV5-1, the J call TRBJ1-1; D perhaps matches TRBD1 (5 bases). Trimming took 6 bases from V and 8 from J, leaving 20 bases between them. The CDR3 spans 14 residues. The germline CDR1 and CDR2 sequences are SGHRS and YFSETQ. The CDR3 DNA reads as TGCGCCAGCACCATGGGGCGGGGGACGGTCGAAGCTTTCTTT. It codes for CASTMGRGTVEAFF.

This clonotype was recorded at least ten times. The chain has TRBV2 and TRBJ2-3; D not certain. V gave up 1 base and J gave up 6 bases, with 8 bases separating them. There are 13 residues in the CDR3. Germline loops: CDR1 SNHLY, CDR2 FYNNEI. CDR3 nucleotides: TGTGCCAGCAGTGAAGAGGTCACCGATACGCAGTATTTT. It specifies CASSEEVTDTQYF. Full variable domain (missing parts from reference TRBV2 and TRBJ2-3): EPEVTQTPSHQVTQMGQEVILRCVPISNHLYFYWYRQILGQKVEFLVSFYNNEISEKSEIFDDQFSVERPDGSNFTLKIRSTKLEDSAMYFCASSEEVTDTQYFGPGTRLTVL.

In this sample, this clonotype turned up a few times. V and J are TRBV15 and TRBJ2-1; D gene uncertain. This CDR3 region has 16 residues. Per the germline V gene, CDR1 is LNHNV and CDR2 is YYDKDF (reference sequence). Deletions cut 0 bases from V and 4 bases from J, with 13 bases between. The CDR3 reads CATSRDGRALYNEQFF. CDR3 sequence (DNA): TGTGCCACCAGCAGAGATGGTAGAGCGCTATACAATGAGCAGTTCTTC.

The rearrangement joins TRBV19 to TRBJ2-7; 9 bases line up with TRBD1. This CDR3 is built from 14 residues. Trimming took 6 bases from V and 7 from J; bases not matched to a gene: 10. CDR1 and CDR2 (germline): LNHDA, SQIVND (reference sequence). CDR3 sequence (DNA): TGTGCCAGTAGACCGGGACAGGGCGTAGGAGAGCAGTACTTC. The encoded protein is CASRPGQGVGEQYF.

The chain has TRBV28 and TRBJ1-1; D might be TRBD1 (6 bases). Germline assignment: CDR1 MDHEN and CDR2 SYDVKM. V was trimmed by 6 bases and J by 4 bases, leaving 15 bases between them. The CDR3 is made up of 14 amino acids. The CDR3 loop is CASRPTGLGTEAFF. The CDR3 nucleotides are TGTGCCAGCAGGCCCACAGGGTTGGGCACTGAAGCTTTCTTT.

To note about this clonotype: One junction end does not reproduce the germline sequence, and a read error may be involved. J is TRBJ2-1 and V is TRBV7-3, with D perhaps matching TRBD2 (5 bases). Germline lookup yields CDR1 SGHTA and CDR2 FQGTGA. The CDR3 extends over 13 amino acids. The CDR3 loop reads CASSSRTGLPQIF. For the CDR3, the DNA is TGTGCCAGCAGCTCCCGGACTGGGTTACCGCAGATCTTC.

This clonotype was seen only a few times. The J gene is TRBJ2-7, the V gene TRBV5-1; D may be TRBD1 or TRBD2 (5 bases each). The CDR3 length is 15 residues. CDR1 and CDR2 from the germline V gene are SGHRS and YFSETQ. The V gene lost 0 bases and the J gene lost 2 bases, with 12 bases spanning the gap. CDR3 DNA: TGCGCCAGCAGCTTGGCCGGGACCGGGCCCTACGAGCAGTACTTC. This translates into CASSLAGTGPYEQYF.

A few counts support this clonotype. The chain has TRBV7-9 and TRBJ2-5; the D gene is possibly TRBD1 (6 bases). With 2 bases removed from V and 5 bases from J, the gap between germline ends came to 12 bases. Germline V gene data show CDR1 as SEHNR and CDR2 as FQNEAQ (reference sequence). This CDR3 spans 14 amino acids. The CDR3 sequence is CASSLYGTKETQYF. The CDR3, as DNA: TGTGCCAGCAGCTTATATGGGACAAAGGAGACCCAGTACTTC.

This sequence joins TRBV10-2 and TRBJ2-3, with 11 bases matching TRBD2. The junction had 4 bases not matched to a gene; V was cut back by 0 bases and J by 14 bases. Germline CDR1 reads WSHSY; CDR2 reads SAAADI. CDR3 length equals 13 residues. The CDR3 loop is CASSESSGTSGYF. DNA of the CDR3: TGCGCCAGCAGTGAGTCATCCGGGACTAGCGGGTATTTT.

This clonotype was observed many times. This chain connects TRBV27 to TRBJ2-1; D possibly corresponds to TRBD2 (6 bases). Trimming stripped 2 bases from V and 6 bases from J, with 14 bases between. Germline loops: CDR1 MNHEY, CDR2 SMNVEV (reference sequence). This CDR3 has 15 residues. CDR3 nucleotides: TGTGCCAGCAGTTTACGTAGCGGCAAGTCCAATGAGCAGTTCTTC. The encoded protein is CASSLRSGKSNEQFF.

This clonotype showed up many times. V is TRBV5-1 and J is TRBJ1-2, with a weak D call TRBD1 (5 bases). Trimming took off 2 bases at V and 6 bases at J, with 17 bases between the two ends. The germline CDR1 and CDR2 sequences are SGHRS and YFSETQ. The CDR3 extends over 15 amino acids. CDR3 loop: CASSFFGIPGNGYTF. For the CDR3, the DNA is TGCGCCAGCAGCTTCTTCGGGATCCCAGGGAATGGCTACACCTTC.

This chain uses TRBV30 with TRBJ1-5; unclear D gene. CDR1 is GTSNPN, CDR2 SVGIG, per germline (reference sequence). The V end was cut by 3 bases, the J end by 5 bases, with 11 bases between. The CDR3 runs 13 residues. In DNA, the CDR3 is TGTGCCTGGAGCTCGCGAACGGATCAGCCCCAGCATTTT. Amino acids: CAWSSRTDQPQHF.

As regards this clonotype: Relative to the germline gene, one junction end is altered; a read error may explain this. This sequence joins TRBV7-9 and TRBJ1-1; D gene unclear. The germline V gene encodes CDR1 SEHNR and CDR2 FQNEAQ (reference sequence). This CDR3 has 15 residues. DNA of the CDR3: TGTGCCAGCAGCTTAGCCTGGGGAGCCAACACTGAGGCTTTCTTT. This encodes CASSLAWGANTEAFF. Based on the CDR3 plus reference TRBV7-9 and TRBJ1-1, the full variable domain is DTGVSQNPRHKITKRGQNVTFRCDPISEHNRLYWYRQTLGQGPEFLTYFQNEAQLEKSRLLSDRFSAERPKGSFSTLEIQRTEQGDSAMYLCASSLAWGANTEAFFGQGTRLTVV.

About this clonotype: Possible read error: a much larger clone is one base away. The V and J genes are TRBV6-2 or TRBV6-3 and TRBJ2-1; possible D gene TRBD2, 5 bases. The DNA matches TRBJ2-7 better at its end, which makes the J call doubtful. CDR3 length equals 14 residues. Germline V lookup: CDR1 MNHEY, CDR2 SVGEGT. The CDR3, as DNA: TGTGCCAGCATCGCGCTAGCCGGCTACAATGAGCAGTACTTC. As protein: CASIALAGYNEQYF.

This rearrangement joins TRBV12-5 to TRBJ2-3; D is unclear. Germline V lookup: CDR1 LGHNT, CDR2 FRNRAP. This CDR3 contains 13 residues. The V end lost 1 base, the J end lost 4 bases, and 6 bases lay between the germline ends. CDR3 coding DNA: TGTGCTAGTGGTTTGGGCCTGGCAGATACGCAGTATTTT. It is translated as CASGLGLADTQYF. Drawing the rest from reference TRBV12-5 and TRBJ2-3, the complete variable domain is DARVTQTPRHKVTEMGQEVTMRCQPILGHNTVFWYRQTMMQGLELLAYFRNRAPLDDSGMPKDRFSAEMPDATLATLKIQPSEPRDSAVYFCASGLGLADTQYFGPGTRLTVL.

The V and J genes are TRBV6-5 and TRBJ2-7, with 9 bases identical to TRBD2. From germline, CDR1 is MNHEY and CDR2 SVGAGI. There are 15 residues in the CDR3. J was trimmed by 4 bases and V by 4 bases; bases with no gene match: 8. The CDR3 DNA reads as TGTGCCAGCAGTTTCTCGACTAGCGGAGATTACGAGCAGTACTTC. Translating gives CASSFSTSGDYEQYF.

This clonotype was seen at least ten times. V usage is TRBV7-3 and J usage is TRBJ1-2, with D hard to call. Trimming shortened V by 6 bases and J by 2 bases, and 16 bases separated the two germline ends. The CDR3 spans 15 residues. CDR1 is SGHTA and CDR2 is FQGTGA in the germline V gene. The CDR3 sequence: CASSPDGGSNYGYTF. CDR3 coding DNA: TGTGCCAGCAGTCCCGACGGAGGCAGCAACTATGGCTACACCTTC.

There are many counts of this clonotype. The chain has TRBV12-3 or TRBV12-4 and TRBJ2-3, with unresolved D. The V end lost 8 bases, the J end lost 0 bases, and 12 bases lay between the germline ends. The CDR3 consists of 14 residues. The CDR3 region has the DNA TGTGCCAGCCACGGTTGGGGAAGCACAGATACGCAGTATTTT. This translates into CASHGWGSTDTQYF.

Ten or more counts support this clonotype. V gene TRBV7-2 combines with J gene TRBJ2-7, with TRBD2 matching over 12 bases. Germline CDR1 reads SGHTA; CDR2 reads FQGNSA. V shed 1 base and J 6 bases; nucleotides not matched to a gene: 4. This CDR3 has 15 amino acids. CDR3 in DNA: TGTGCCAGCAGCTTAGGCGGACTAGCGGGAATCGAGCAGTACTTC. Encoded protein: CASSLGGLAGIEQYF.

This clonotype came up a few times. This chain joins TRBV4-1 and TRBJ2-2; D is undetermined. Germline V CDR1 and CDR2: MGHRA, YSYEKL. The CDR3 extends over 17 amino acids. The V gene lost 0 bases and the J gene lost 0 bases, with 11 bases spanning the gap. The CDR3 protein is CASSQDPGRANTGELFF. In DNA form, the CDR3 reads TGCGCCAGCAGCCAAGACCCCGGCCGAGCGAACACCGGGGAGCTGTTTTTT.

This clonotype was found many times. The chain's CDR3 is CASSASFSFVLTDTQYF. The CDR3 nucleotides read TGTGCCAGCAGTGCTAGTTTCTCTTTTGTCTTGACAGATACGCAGTATTTT. The V gene is TRBV6-1, the J gene TRBJ2-3; no clear D. Per the germline V gene, CDR1 is MNHNS and CDR2 is SASEGT. There are 17 residues in the CDR3. Trimming pared 4 bases from V and 3 bases from J, leaving 20 bases between.

This clonotype was seen a handful of times. The rearrangement joins TRBV5-1 to TRBJ2-1, with 9 bases identical to TRBD2. Germline CDR1 SGHRS, CDR2 YFSETQ. V lost 7 bases and J lost 5; bases outside the gene matches: 10. This CDR3 has 15 residues. This CDR3 reads CASSTGTSINNEQFF. In DNA, the CDR3 is TGCGCCAGCTCGACCGGGACTAGCATAAACAATGAGCAGTTCTTC.